This T cell receptor (beta chain) was sequenced for a study of cytomegalovirus exposure and HLA in healthy donors. Trimming removed 4 bases from V and 6 bases from J; junction bases left unmatched: 9. Germline CDR1 SGHRS, CDR2 YFSETQ. CDR3 length: 17 residues. General observations from the study: Among the most significant clusters, several appeared linked to common viral pathogens in a later analysis. Immune exposure data for these donors was limited to CMV serostatus.

Use of 60 Vbeta and 13 Jbeta primers characterized the PCR. Assay used: immunoSEQ multiplex PCR; TCRdb lists only in-frame clones, some missing. This table has 55,000 to 80,000 clones, 65% to 80% appearing once. On this clone: The antigen is unknown.

Sequences were obtained from PBMCs. The chain uses TRBV5-1 and TRBJ1-6; 11 positions match TRBD1. This sequence was found in a man in his 70s in good health and CMV-seronegative. The CDR3 DNA reads as TGCGCCAGCAGCATAACTACCGGGACAGGGGGTAATTCACCCCTCCACTTT. Amino acids: CASSITTGTGGNSPLHF.